Following are 19 T cell receptor beta chains from one sample sequenced in a study of multiple sclerosis patients with progressive multifocal leukoencephalopathy. Profiling relied on immunoSEQ multiplex PCR, and the TCRdb table lists in-frame clones only, not all of them. The data show fewer than 40,000 clones, with about 91% seen just once and just under 2% held by the top ten. Documented time point: before natalizumab initiation. The sequenced sample was PBMCs. The receptors here all came from a man aged 25 to 45 with multiple sclerosis.

The rearrangement joins TRBV7-2 to TRBJ2-6; D gene unclear. V was clipped by 1 base and J by 4 bases, with 5 bases between them. CDR3 length equals 14 residues. The V gene's germline CDR1 is SGHTA and CDR2 FQGNSA. CDR3 protein: CASSLGPGANVLTF. The CDR3 DNA reads as TGTGCCAGCAGCTTAGGTCCCGGGGCCAACGTCCTGACTTTC.

V and J are TRBV6-4 and TRBJ2-2; TRBD2 matches at 11 bases. J lost 7 bases, V lost 3 bases, and 4 bases had no gene match. CDR3 size: 15 residues. Germline assignment: CDR1 MRHNA and CDR2 SNTAGT. DNA for the CDR3: TGTGCCAGCAGTGAACTAGCGGGAGATTTCGGGGAGCTGTTTTTT. It specifies CASSELAGDFGELFF.

J is TRBJ2-1 and V is TRBV7-3; D ambiguous. The germline gives CDR1 SGHTA, CDR2 FQGTGA. This CDR3 comprises 13 residues. V was trimmed by 5 bases and J by 5 bases, leaving 10 bases between them. CDR3 residues: CASSENRDNEQFF. Here the CDR3 DNA reads TGTGCCAGCAGCGAGAACCGGGACAATGAGCAGTTCTTC.

This sequence joins TRBV6-5 and TRBJ2-7; TRBD2 might be the D (6 bases). Trimming shortened V by 6 bases and J by 6 bases, and 21 bases separated the two germline ends. The length of the CDR3 is 15 residues. Germline CDR1 and CDR2: MNHEY and SVGAGI. This CDR3 reads CASRPRSLAYPEQYV. In DNA, the CDR3 is TGTGCCAGCAGACCCAGGTCCCTAGCGTACCCCGAGCAGTACGTC.

This clone was seen once. The chain combines TRBV19 with TRBJ1-1; D remains ambiguous. Looked up from germline, CDR1 is LNHDA and CDR2 is SQIVND (reference sequence). The CDR3 extends over 15 amino acids. Trimming pared 2 bases from V and 8 bases from J, leaving 18 bases between. The CDR3, as DNA: TGTGCCAGTAGTATATCTGGTAGGAGTTATGACGAAGCTTTCTTT. Its protein product is CASSISGRSYDEAFF.

The genes are TRBV6-1 and TRBJ2-3; 12 bases align to TRBD2. The CDR3 runs 18 residues. The germline gives CDR1 MNHNS, CDR2 SASEGT. J was trimmed by 0 bases and V by 4 bases; bases with no gene match: 8. As DNA, the CDR3 is TGTGCCAGCAGTGTGTGGCTAGCGGGAGGGTCTAGCACAGATACGCAGTATTTT. Its translation is CASSVWLAGGSSTDTQYF.

On this clone: Other DNA sequences in this specimen translate into the identical CDR3. This chain joins TRBV5-4 and TRBJ2-7, with 11 bases aligning to TRBD1. After removal of 4 bases from V and 9 bases from J, the junction contained 9 bases not matched to a gene. This CDR3 is built from 14 residues. Germline V gives CDR1 SGHNT, CDR2 YYREEE (reference sequence). The chain's CDR3 is CASSPDRGPLGQYF. The DNA for the CDR3 is TGTGCCAGCAGCCCGGACAGGGGGCCCTTGGGGCAGTACTTC.

This sequence joins TRBV7-2 and TRBJ1-2; 9 bases map to TRBD1. CDR1 and CDR2 (germline): SGHTA, FQGNSA. The CDR3 extends over 15 amino acids. Trimming at V came to 2 bases and at J to 7 bases, leaving 8 bases not matched to a gene. The CDR3 sequence: CASSLSRDRVSGYTF. CDR3 nucleotide sequence: TGTGCCAGCAGCTTATCAAGGGACAGGGTTTCTGGCTACACCTTC.

The V and J genes are TRBV30 and TRBJ1-5; D uncertain. Trimming removed 2 bases at V and 11 bases at J, with 22 bases between. The CDR3 runs to 15 residues. Germline CDR1 GTSNPN, CDR2 SVGIG (reference sequence). CDR3: CAWSPPGSAMKAQHF. CDR3 DNA sequence: TGTGCCTGGAGTCCGCCGGGCTCAGCAATGAAAGCCCAGCATTTT.

The chain recombines TRBV7-9 with TRBJ2-5, with 7 positions matching TRBD1. Germline V CDR1 and CDR2: SEHNR, FQNEAQ (reference sequence). V gave up 0 bases and J gave up 5 bases; unmatched junction bases: 3. This CDR3 comprises 14 residues. CDR3 loop: CASSLATGSETQYF. In DNA, the CDR3 is TGTGCCAGCAGCTTAGCGACAGGGAGCGAGACCCAGTACTTC.

This chain links TRBV4-3 with TRBJ2-7, with D possibly TRBD2 on 5 matching bases. The V gene's germline CDR1 is LGHNA and CDR2 YSLEER. The CDR3 extends over 15 amino acids. The V end was cut by 1 base, the J end by 3 bases, with 13 bases between. The CDR3 loop is CASSQAEVGFYEQYF. The CDR3 DNA reads as TGCGCCAGCAGCCAAGCGGAGGTCGGTTTCTACGAGCAGTACTTC.

The chain carries TRBV4-3 and TRBJ2-7; D unresolved. The CDR3 runs to 14 residues. Germline assignment: CDR1 LGHNA and CDR2 YSLEER. V gave up 1 base and J gave up 2 bases, with 9 bases separating them. The CDR3 here is CASSQGPTPYEQYF. DNA of the CDR3: TGCGCCAGCAGCCAAGGTCCTACCCCCTACGAGCAGTACTTC.

CDR3 residues: CASSLGFPSTEAFF. CDR3 bases: TGTGCCAGCAGCTTAGGGTTCCCCAGCACTGAAGCTTTCTTT. The chain has TRBV5-6 and TRBJ1-1; D remains ambiguous. The germline V gene encodes CDR1 SGHDT and CDR2 YYEEEE. V was trimmed by 2 bases and J by 4 bases, leaving 12 bases between them. There are 14 residues in the CDR3.

This chain links TRBV12-5 with TRBJ2-7; D is perhaps TRBD2 (6 bases). Germline assignment: CDR1 LGHNT and CDR2 FRNRAP. CDR3 length equals 16 residues. Trimming shortened V by 6 bases and J by 4 bases, and 22 bases separated the two germline ends. The DNA of the CDR3 is TGTGCTAGTGGCCCATGGCCGGGACTCCGCGGGTACGAGCAGTACGTC. Translation gives CASGPWPGLRGYEQYV.

This clone showed up just once. This chain uses TRBV7-7 with TRBJ2-2, with 9 nucleotides matching TRBD2. The CDR3 spans 15 residues. V shed 3 bases, J shed 3 bases, and the junction held 2 bases outside the gene matches. CDR1 is SSHAT and CDR2 is FNYEAQ in the germline V gene (reference sequence). In nucleotides, the CDR3 is TGTGCCAGCAGCTTGATAGCGGGAGACACCGGGGAGCTGTTTTTT. Translating gives CASSLIAGDTGELFF. Based on the CDR3 plus reference TRBV7-7 and TRBJ2-2, the full variable domain is GAGVSQSPRYKVTKRGQDVTLRCDPISSHATLYWYQQALGQGPEFLTYFNYEAQPDKSGLPSDRFSAERPEGSISTLTIQRTEQRDSAMYRCASSLIAGDTGELFFGEGSRLTVL.

This chain connects TRBV9 to TRBJ2-5, with D tentatively TRBD1 (6 bases). CDR1 is SGDLS, CDR2 YYNGEE, per germline. Trimming removed 0 bases from V and 4 bases from J, with 13 bases in between. This CDR3 has 15 residues. CDR3 nucleotide sequence: TGTGCCAGCAGCGTAGGGCAGGGGCGGGTAGAGACCCAGTACTTC. It codes for CASSVGQGRVETQYF.

The genes are TRBV2 and TRBJ1-2, with TRBD1 identical over 8 bases. This CDR3 has 15 residues. The V gene end was trimmed by 7 bases and the J gene end by 3 bases; junction bases not matched to a gene: 10. CDR1 and CDR2 (germline): SNHLY, FYNNEI. The CDR3 nucleotides read TGTGCCAGCATGGGGGTCAGGGGGCCTCACTATGGCTACACCTTC. Translated, it gives CASMGVRGPHYGYTF. Combining the CDR3 with reference TRBV2 and TRBJ1-2 gives the whole variable domain EPEVTQTPSHQVTQMGQEVILRCVPISNHLYFYWYRQILGQKVEFLVSFYNNEISEKSEIFDDQFSVERPDGSNFTLKIRSTKLEDSAMYFCASMGVRGPHYGYTFGSGTRLTVV.

The J gene is TRBJ1-5, the V gene TRBV6-1, with a tentative D call TRBD1 (6 bases). The CDR3 length is 14 residues. Germline lookup yields CDR1 MNHNS and CDR2 SASEGT. The V gene lost 9 bases and the J gene lost 7 bases, with 19 bases spanning the gap. As DNA, the CDR3 is TGTGCCAGTACCTTTCTCCGGGGGCGCCAGCCCCAGCATTTT. Its protein product is CASTFLRGRQPQHF.

The chain is built from TRBV7-9 and TRBJ2-1; D possibly corresponds to TRBD2 (5 bases). This CDR3 spans 14 amino acids. CDR1 and CDR2 from the germline V gene are SEHNR and FQNEAQ (reference sequence). V gave up 3 bases and J gave up 3 bases, with 9 bases separating them. The CDR3 sequence is CASSFEGRYNEQFF. CDR3 nucleotides: TGTGCCAGCAGCTTCGAGGGCCGCTACAATGAGCAGTTCTTC.